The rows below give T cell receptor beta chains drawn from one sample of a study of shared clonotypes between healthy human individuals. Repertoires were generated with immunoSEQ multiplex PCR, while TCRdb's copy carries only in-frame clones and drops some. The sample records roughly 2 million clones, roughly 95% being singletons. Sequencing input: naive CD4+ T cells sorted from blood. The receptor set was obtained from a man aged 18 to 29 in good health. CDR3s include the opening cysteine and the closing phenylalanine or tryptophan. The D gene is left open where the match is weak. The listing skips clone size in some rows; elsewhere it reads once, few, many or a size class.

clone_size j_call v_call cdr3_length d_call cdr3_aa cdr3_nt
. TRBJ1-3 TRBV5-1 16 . CASSYGQSSSGNTIYF TGCGCCAGCAGCTACGGACAGTCTAGCTCTGGAAACACCATATATTTT
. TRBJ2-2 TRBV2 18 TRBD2 CASSVDQTSGRINGELFF TGTGCCAGCAGTGTCGACCAGACTAGCGGGAGAATAAACGGGGAGCTGTTTTTT
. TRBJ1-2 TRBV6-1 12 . CASSDSLYGYTF TGTGCCAGCAGTGACAGCCTCTATGGCTACACCTTC
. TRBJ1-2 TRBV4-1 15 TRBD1 CASSQPRDRGSGYTF TGCGCCAGCAGCCAACCCCGGGACAGGGGGTCTGGCTACACCTTC
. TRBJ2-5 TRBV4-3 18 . CASSQDFGHMGGGETQYF TGCGCCAGCAGCCAAGATTTCGGACACATGGGGGGTGGGGAGACCCAGTACTTC
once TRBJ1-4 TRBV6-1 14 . CASSAGGLGEKLFF TGTGCCAGCAGTGCCGGTGGCTTGGGAGAAAAACTGTTTTTT
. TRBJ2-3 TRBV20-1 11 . CSARGKDTQYF TGCAGTGCTAGAGGAAAAGATACGCAGTATTTT
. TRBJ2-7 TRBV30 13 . CAWTHGQGGEQYF TGTGCCTGGACCCACGGACAGGGAGGGGAGCAGTACTTC
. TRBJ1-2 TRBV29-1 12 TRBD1 CSVATGGSGYTF TGCAGCGTTGCAACAGGGGGTAGTGGCTACACCTTC
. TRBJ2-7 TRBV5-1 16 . CASRPPHAESSYEQYF TGCGCCAGCCGTCCCCCCCACGCGGAGAGCTCCTACGAGCAGTACTTC
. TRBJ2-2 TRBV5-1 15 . CASSAAPGDTGELFF TGCGCCAGCTCCGCCGCCCCGGGTGACACCGGGGAGCTGTTTTTT
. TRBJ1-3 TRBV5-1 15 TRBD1 CASSARQGPGNTIYF TGCGCCAGCAGCGCCCGACAGGGTCCTGGAAACACCATATATTTT
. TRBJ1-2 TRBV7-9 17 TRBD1 CASSLASTGQGRYGYTF TGTGCCAGCAGCTTGGCCTCAACGGGACAGGGGAGGTATGGCTACACCTTC
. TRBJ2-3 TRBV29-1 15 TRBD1 CIGGSAFWDTDTQYF TGCATAGGGGGCTCGGCCTTCTGGGACACAGATACGCAGTATTTT
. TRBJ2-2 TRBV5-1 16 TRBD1 CASSLLWDRGTGELFF TGCGCCAGCAGCTTGCTGTGGGACAGGGGCACCGGGGAGCTGTTTTTT
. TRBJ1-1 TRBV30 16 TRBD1 CAWSVTRTGGGTEAFF TGTGCCTGGAGTGTAACCCGGACAGGGGGCGGCACTGAAGCTTTCTTT
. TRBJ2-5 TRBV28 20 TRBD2 CASIFSELAGGPEVYETQYF TGTGCCAGCATCTTTAGTGAGCTAGCGGGGGGGCCAGAGGTTTATGAGACCCAGTACTTC
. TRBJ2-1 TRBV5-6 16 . CASSRARAGSYNEQFF TGTGCCAGCAGCCGCGCCAGGGCCGGATCCTACAATGAGCAGTTCTTC
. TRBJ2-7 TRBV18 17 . CASSRIGTPTISYEQYF TGTGCCAGCTCACGTATTGGGACGCCCACTATATCCTACGAGCAGTACTTC
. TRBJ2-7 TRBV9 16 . CASSVGGRESSYEQYF TGTGCCAGCAGCGTAGGGGGGCGGGAGAGCTCCTACGAGCAGTACTTC
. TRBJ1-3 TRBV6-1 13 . CASRRDGVDTIYF TGTGCCAGCAGGAGGGACGGTGTAGACACCATATATTTT
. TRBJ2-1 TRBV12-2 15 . CASRSTSPPCNEQFF TGTGCAAGTCGATCGACTAGCCCCCCGTGCAATGAGCAGTTCTTC
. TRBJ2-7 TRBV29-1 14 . CSVEKRLDFHEQYF TGCAGCGTTGAAAAGCGGCTAGATTTCCACGAGCAGTACTTC
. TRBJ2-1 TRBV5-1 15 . CASSLNLFGSHEQFF TGCGCCAGCAGCTTGAACCTCTTCGGATCTCATGAGCAGTTCTTC
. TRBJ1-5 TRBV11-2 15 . CASSLDGTSNQPQHF TGTGCCAGCAGCTTAGATGGTACAAGCAATCAGCCCCAGCATTTT
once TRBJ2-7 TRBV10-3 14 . CAINKDSRGYEQYF TGTGCCATAAACAAGGACAGCCGGGGTTACGAGCAGTACTTC
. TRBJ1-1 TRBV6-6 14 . CASSYPGLNTEAFF TGTGCCAGCAGTTACCCGGGCCTGAACACTGAAGCTTTCTTT
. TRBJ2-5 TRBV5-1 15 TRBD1 CASSLSVGGRGTQYF TGCGCCAGCAGCTTAAGTGTAGGGGGCCGAGGGACCCAGTACTTC
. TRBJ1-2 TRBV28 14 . CASRGTGRTYGYTF TGTGCCAGCAGGGGAACAGGGAGGACCTATGGCTACACCTTC
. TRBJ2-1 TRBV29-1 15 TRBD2 CSVEGELAGYNEQFF TGCAGCGTTGAAGGGGAACTAGCGGGATACAATGAGCAGTTCTTC
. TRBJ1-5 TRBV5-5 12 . CASSLVNQPQHF TGTGCCAGCAGCTTGGTGAATCAGCCCCAGCATTTT
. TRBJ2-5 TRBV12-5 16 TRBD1 CASGFAGQGIGETQYF TGTGCTAGTGGTTTTGCCGGACAGGGGATCGGAGAGACCCAGTACTTC
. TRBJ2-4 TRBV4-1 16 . CASSPRQAGPLVIQYF TGCGCCAGCAGCCCAAGACAGGCAGGACCCCTGGTAATTCAGTACTTC
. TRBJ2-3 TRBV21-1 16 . CASSKALAGSTDTQYF TGTGCCAGCAGCAAAGCCCTAGCGGGGAGCACAGATACGCAGTATTTT
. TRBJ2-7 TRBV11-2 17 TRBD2 CASSAVSGGLEDYEQYF TGTGCCAGCAGCGCCGTTTCGGGGGGGCTAGAGGACTACGAGCAGTACTTC
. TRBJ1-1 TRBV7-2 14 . CASSLEVANTEAFF TGTGCCAGCAGCTTGGAGGTGGCGAACACTGAAGCTTTCTTT
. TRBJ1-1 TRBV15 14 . CATSSYGEDNGAFF TGTGCCACCAGCTCTTACGGGGAGGATAACGGAGCTTTCTTT
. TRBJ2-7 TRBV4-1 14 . CASSQGIISYEQYF TGCGCCAGCAGCCAAGGGATCATATCCTACGAGCAGTACTTC
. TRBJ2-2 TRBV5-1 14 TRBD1 CASSSTGDTGELFF TGCGCCAGCAGCTCCACAGGGGACACCGGGGAGCTGTTTTTT
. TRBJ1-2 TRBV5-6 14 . CASSLNRKGYGYTF TGTGCCAGCAGCTTGAACAGGAAGGGCTATGGCTACACCTTC
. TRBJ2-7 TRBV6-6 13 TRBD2 CASTQRDSYEQYF TGTGCCAGCACCCAGCGGGACTCCTACGAGCAGTACTTC
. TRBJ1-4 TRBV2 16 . CASSPQVGRVEEKLFF TGTGCCAGCAGCCCCCAAGTCGGCAGGGTGGAAGAAAAACTGTTTTTT
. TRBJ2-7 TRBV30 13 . CAWAPRISYEQYF TGTGCCTGGGCTCCCAGGATCTCCTACGAGCAGTACTTC
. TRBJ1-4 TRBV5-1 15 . CASSRGGASDEKLFF TGCGCCAGCAGCCGAGGCGGGGCGTCTGATGAAAAACTGTTTTTT
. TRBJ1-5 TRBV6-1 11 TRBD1 CASSRDRAQHF TGTGCCAGCAGTAGGGACAGAGCCCAGCATTTT
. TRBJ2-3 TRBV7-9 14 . CASSLAVDTDTQYF TGTGCCAGCAGCTTAGCGGTAGACACAGATACGCAGTATTTT
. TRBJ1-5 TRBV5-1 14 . CASRPGTENQPQHF TGCGCCAGCAGACCCGGGACGGAAAATCAGCCCCAGCATTTT
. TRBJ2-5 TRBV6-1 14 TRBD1 CASTNEGAYGAQYF TGTGCCAGCACAAACGAGGGGGCATACGGGGCCCAGTACTTC